This T cell receptor beta chain originates from a study of shared T cell receptors in the human thymus. TCRdb keeps only in-frame clones here, not all; method: immunoSEQ multiplex PCR. Of some 700,000 clones listed, around 89% are singletons. V shed 0 bases, J shed 4 bases, and the junction held 6 bases outside the gene matches. This CDR3 spans 17 amino acids. CDR1 MGHRA and CDR2 YSYEKL come from the germline V gene. Another study also made use of these data, one on human thymus T cells. From that study: Related studies found that unrelated individuals share highly overlapping thymic repertoires.

Sequenced material: thymocytes. V is TRBV4-1 and J is TRBJ2-3; 11 nucleotides line up with TRBD1. The source is a boy younger than two with a congenital heart defect. The CDR3 region is CASSQDQGTGGPDTQYF. DNA for the CDR3: TGCGCCAGCAGCCAAGATCAGGGGACAGGGGGGCCAGATACGCAGTATTTT.